A single sample is the source of the 30 T cell receptor beta chains below, sequenced in a study of response to subunit inactivated influenza vaccine. TCRdb itself ran the RT-PCR reads through MiXCR, one entry per CDR3 protein. The table shows approximately 530,000 distinct CDR3 sequences, with around 7.7% occurring only once. The material was PBMCs from blood, obtained about 24 months after vaccination. The receptors come from a man between 50 and 75 years old who received an inactivated influenza vaccine.

This clonotype was detected many times. DNA for the CDR3: TGCAGTGCTAGAGGGACAGGGGGGGGCAATCAGCCCCAGCATTTT. Its translation: CSARGTGGGNQPQHF. The chain carries TRBV20-1 and TRBJ1-5; 10 bases fit TRBD1. Germline V CDR1 and CDR2: DFQATT, SNEGSKA (reference sequence). The CDR3 has 15 amino acids. J lost 2 bases, V lost 1 base, and 2 bases had no gene match.

This chain uses TRBV27 with TRBJ2-1, with a tentative D call TRBD1 (5 bases). The CDR3 is 14 amino acids. CDR1 and CDR2 from the germline V gene are MNHEY and SMNVEV (reference sequence). The ends were cut back, 3 bases at V and 3 bases at J, with 9 bases in the middle. CDR3: CASSLLDNYNEQFF. Written as DNA, the CDR3 is TGTGCCAGCAGTTTGTTGGACAACTACAATGAGCAGTTCTTC.

This clonotype was counted ten times or more. The chain couples TRBV28 to TRBJ2-1, with D perhaps being TRBD1 or TRBD2 (5 bases each). Germline assignment: CDR1 MDHEN and CDR2 SYDVKM. The CDR3 consists of 14 residues. V lost 3 bases, J lost 10 bases, and 16 bases lay in between. CDR3 amino acids: CASSFPGAAREQFF. CDR3 sequence (DNA): TGTGCCAGCAGTTTCCCCGGGGCCGCAAGGGAGCAGTTCTTC.

V gene TRBV20-1 combines with J gene TRBJ1-6; unclear D gene. This CDR3 has 16 amino acids. Trimming stripped 1 base from V and 5 bases from J, with 15 bases between. Germline V gives CDR1 DFQATT, CDR2 SNEGSKA (reference sequence). The CDR3 nucleotides read TGCAGTGCTAGAGGCGGCAGTAGTCGCAATAATTCACCCCTCCACTTT. This translates into CSARGGSSRNNSPLHF.

In its sample, this clonotype was seen a few times. This chain joins TRBV20-1 and TRBJ2-5; D possibly matches TRBD1 or TRBD2 (6 bases each). This CDR3 has 18 residues. Germline V lookup: CDR1 DFQATT, CDR2 SNEGSKA (reference sequence). The V end was cut by 1 base, the J end by 5 bases, with 26 bases between. The CDR3 sequence: CSARVPYRRGGNLETQYF. The CDR3 DNA reads as TGCAGTGCTAGAGTTCCGTATCGGAGAGGGGGGAATTTGGAGACCCAGTACTTC.

This clonotype was found a few times. This sequence joins TRBV25-1 and TRBJ1-1; perhaps TRBD1 as D (6 bases). CDR3 length: 12 residues. Trimming removed 5 bases at V and 9 bases at J, with 13 bases between. Germline lookup yields CDR1 MGHDK and CDR2 SYGVNS. CDR3 residues: CASSPGQTKAFF. CDR3 sequence (DNA): TGTGCCAGCAGTCCAGGACAGACTAAAGCTTTCTTT.

This clonotype was seen more than once but under ten times. The chain uses TRBV4-2 and TRBJ1-5; D call uncertain. There are 15 residues in the CDR3. In germline, CDR1 is LGHNA, CDR2 YNFKEQ. V was trimmed by 0 bases and J by 2 bases, leaving 8 bases between them. The CDR3: CASSQDAGGNQPQHF. CDR3 sequence (DNA): TGTGCCAGCAGCCAAGATGCGGGTGGCAATCAGCCCCAGCATTTT.

This clonotype was counted a few times. The chain recombines TRBV24-1 with TRBJ2-7; no firm D call. From germline, CDR1 is KGHDR and CDR2 SFDVKD. V was pared by 1 base and J by 2 bases, with 5 bases between. This CDR3 is built from 13 residues. CDR3 sequence (DNA): TGTGCCACCAGTGATTTACCCCCCTACGAGCAGTACTTC. It specifies CATSDLPPYEQYF.

This rearrangement joins TRBV4-2 to TRBJ1-3; TRBD1 is a possible D gene (6 bases). Germline V gene lookup returns CDR1 LGHNA and CDR2 YNFKEQ. The V and J ends lost 3 bases and 0 bases respectively, with 12 bases between them. CDR3 length: 16 residues. The CDR3 sequence: CASSQEDSTSGNTIYF. CDR3 DNA: TGTGCCAGCAGCCAGGAGGACAGCACCTCTGGAAACACCATATATTTT.

In its sample, this clonotype was seen many times. CDR3 loop: CASSPGQLAAGYEKLFF. CDR3 in DNA: TGTGCCAGTAGCCCGGGACAGTTGGCCGCAGGGTATGAAAAACTGTTTTTT. This chain uses TRBV19 with TRBJ1-4, with 7 bases lining up with TRBD1. The CDR3 sequence is 17 residues long. The junction had 16 bases not matched to a gene; V was cut back by 6 bases and J by 6 bases. Germline loops: CDR1 LNHDA, CDR2 SQIVND (reference sequence).

This clonotype was counted a few times. This sequence joins TRBV6-2 or TRBV6-3 and TRBJ2-3, with a tentative D call TRBD1 (6 bases). CDR3 length: 14 residues. V dropped 7 bases and J dropped 1 base, with 12 bases sitting between them. Germline CDR1 MNHEY, CDR2 SVGEGT. CDR3 residues: CASTGAARTDTQYF. CDR3 DNA: TGTGCCAGCACAGGGGCGGCCCGCACAGATACGCAGTATTTT.

In this sample, this clonotype turned up a few times. This rearrangement joins TRBV20-1 to TRBJ2-3; 11 bases map to TRBD2. V was pared by 2 bases and J by 4 bases, with 2 bases of the junction left unmatched. There are 14 residues in the CDR3. CDR1 and CDR2 (germline): DFQATT, SNEGSKA (reference sequence). The CDR3 nucleotides are TGCAGTGCTAGACGTAGCGGGGGGGCAGATACGCAGTATTTT. It encodes CSARRSGGADTQYF.

This clonotype was detected ten times or more. The V call is TRBV7-2, the J call TRBJ2-1; the match to TRBD1 covers 7 bases. CDR1 SGHTA and CDR2 FQGNSA come from the germline V gene. V trimming: 3 bases; J trimming: 10 bases; junction bases outside the gene matches: 12. This CDR3 comprises 15 residues. CDR3 sequence (DNA): TGTGCCAGCAGCTTTGCCGGGACAGCCTCTCGGGAGCAGTTCTTC. As protein: CASSFAGTASREQFF.

This clonotype was seen a handful of times. The chain couples TRBV4-2 to TRBJ1-1; possible D gene TRBD1, 6 bases. Trimming left V 0 bases short and J 5 bases short, with 16 bases between. The CDR3 is 16 amino acids. Germline values: CDR1 LGHNA, CDR2 YNFKEQ. The CDR3 nucleotides read TGTGCCAGCAGCCAAGAGTGGGGGCAGGGAGGGACTGAAGCTTTCTTT. Translating it yields CASSQEWGQGGTEAFF.

The chain combines TRBV20-1 with TRBJ1-4, with a possible D match to TRBD1 (5 bases). Per germline, CDR1 DFQATT and CDR2 SNEGSKA (reference sequence). V shed 5 bases and J shed 11 bases, with 12 bases lying between them. The CDR3 sequence is 11 residues long. CDR3 region: CSAGTRQKLFF. The CDR3 DNA is TGCAGTGCTGGCACTAGACAGAAACTGTTTTTT.

In DNA form, the CDR3 reads TGTGCCAGGAGCACCAACAGGGGGCTCAACGGCTACACCTTC. Translating gives CARSTNRGLNGYTF. V usage is TRBV6-1 and J usage is TRBJ1-2; 9 nucleotides match TRBD1. This CDR3 is 14 amino acids long. With 9 bases clipped from V and 8 bases from J, the junction kept 13 bases outside the gene matches. Germline CDR1 reads MNHNS; CDR2 reads SASEGT.

This clonotype showed up many times. V gene TRBV7-2 combines with J gene TRBJ2-7; possibly TRBD1 for D (5 bases). The CDR3 loop spans 14 amino acids. Germline values: CDR1 SGHTA, CDR2 FQGNSA. The V and J ends lost 5 bases and 2 bases respectively, with 13 bases between them. The CDR3 sequence is CASSRRQDTYEQYF. The CDR3 nucleotides read TGTGCCAGCAGCCGGCGTCAGGACACCTACGAGCAGTACTTC.

The V and J genes are TRBV2 and TRBJ2-7; 8 bases map to TRBD1. There are 13 residues in the CDR3. With V trimmed by 8 bases and J by 5 bases, 8 bases remained unmatched. Per the germline V gene, CDR1 is SNHLY and CDR2 is FYNNEI. The CDR3 reads CASGFDRGDEQYF. For the CDR3, the DNA is TGTGCCAGCGGGTTCGACAGGGGAGACGAGCAGTACTTC.

This clonotype was detected many times. The chain recombines TRBV19 with TRBJ1-1; a possible D gene is TRBD1 (5 bases). This CDR3 is built from 14 residues. The V and J ends lost 6 bases and 4 bases respectively, with 15 bases between them. Germline-derived CDR1 and CDR2 are LNHDA and SQIVND (reference sequence). CDR3 protein: CASREQGWGTEAFF. The CDR3 nucleotides are TGTGCCAGTAGGGAGCAGGGTTGGGGCACTGAAGCTTTCTTT. The full variable domain, rest sourced from reference TRBV19 and TRBJ1-1, is DGGITQSPKYLFRKEGQNVTLSCEQNLNHDAMYWYRQDPGQGLRLIYYSQIVNDFQKGDIAEGYSVSREKKESFPLTVTSAQKNPTAFYLCASREQGWGTEAFFGQGTRLTVV.

This clonotype was seen only a few times. V usage is TRBV11-2 and J usage is TRBJ2-3; TRBD2 aligns across 9 bases. This CDR3 spans 17 amino acids. Germline V gene sequence: CDR1 SGHAT, CDR2 FQNNGV. V shed 4 bases, J shed 3 bases, and the junction held 11 bases outside the gene matches. CDR3 sequence: CASSSTGISGRTDTQYF. In nucleotides, the CDR3 is TGTGCCAGCAGCTCCACGGGGATTAGCGGGAGAACAGATACGCAGTATTTT.

This clonotype was counted between two and nine times. The chain recombines TRBV3-1 with TRBJ2-7, with 10 nucleotides matching TRBD1. Germline CDR1 reads LGHDT; CDR2 reads YNNKEL (reference sequence). The CDR3 has 14 residues. V gave up 4 bases and J gave up 6 bases; unmatched junction bases: 6. CDR3 sequence reads: CASSRGQGWSEQYF. The CDR3 DNA reads as TGTGCCAGCAGCCGGGGACAGGGGTGGAGCGAGCAGTACTTC.

This clonotype was observed a handful of times. The chain recombines TRBV19 with TRBJ2-2; no clear D gene. The CDR3 has 16 residues. Germline V CDR1 and CDR2: LNHDA, SQIVND (reference sequence). V was pared by 4 bases and J by 1 base, with 13 bases between. This CDR3 is CASSKSGRMNTGELFF. The CDR3 nucleotides are TGTGCCAGTAGTAAATCCGGCAGGATGAACACCGGGGAGCTGTTTTTT.

In this sample, this clonotype turned up many times. This CDR3 reads CAHAGTNEKLFF. CDR3 DNA: TGTGCCCACGCAGGGACTAATGAAAAACTGTTTTTT. This sequence joins TRBV25-1 and TRBJ1-4; tentative D call: TRBD1 (5 bases). V was cut by 11 bases and J by 2 bases, with 9 bases left in between. From germline, CDR1 is MGHDK and CDR2 SYGVNS. CDR3 length equals 12 residues. Together with reference TRBV25-1 and TRBJ1-4, the CDR3 gives the full variable domain: EADIYQTPRYLVIGTGKKITLECSQTMGHDKMYWYQQDPGMELHLIHYSYGVNSTEKGDLSSESTVSRIRTEHFPLTLESARPSHTSQYLCAHAGTNEKLFFGSGTQLSVL.

This clonotype appeared many times. The genes are TRBV7-8 and TRBJ2-3; no clear D gene. CDR3 size: 12 residues. V was clipped by 4 bases and J by 1 base, with 3 bases between them. The germline gives CDR1 SGHVS, CDR2 FQNEAQ. For the CDR3, the DNA is TGTGCCAGCAGCTCCGGCACAGATACGCAGTATTTT. This sequence encodes CASSSGTDTQYF. The full variable domain, completed using reference TRBV7-8 and TRBJ2-3, is GAGVSQSPRYKVAKRGQDVALRCDPISGHVSLFWYQQALGQGPEFLTYFQNEAQLDKSGLPSDRFFAERPEGSVSTLKIQRTQQEDSAVYLCASSSGTDTQYFGPGTRLTVL.

Ten or more counts support this clonotype. The chain joins TRBV15 to TRBJ2-7; a possible D gene is TRBD2 (5 bases). This CDR3 contains 12 residues. The V and J ends lost 0 bases and 7 bases respectively, with 7 bases between them. Germline V gene lookup returns CDR1 LNHNV and CDR2 YYDKDF (reference sequence). This chain's CDR3 is CATSRDRGEQYF. CDR3 nucleotides: TGTGCCACCAGCAGAGATCGCGGGGAGCAGTACTTC.

This clonotype was counted between two and nine times. This chain links TRBV29-1 with TRBJ2-3; the D gene is possibly TRBD1 (5 bases). The germline V gene encodes CDR1 SQVTM and CDR2 ANQGSEA. The CDR3 covers 12 residues. V dropped 8 bases and J dropped 1 base, with 10 bases sitting between them. The CDR3 DNA follows: TGCAGCTCCCGCAGGGGCACAGATACGCAGTATTTT. This translates into CSSRRGTDTQYF.

This clonotype was seen once. A much larger clone lies one base from this, so it may be a read error. The chain is built from TRBV4-1 and TRBJ2-5; D gene unclear. This CDR3 is built from 16 residues. Germline loops: CDR1 MGHRA, CDR2 YSYEKL. V was pared by 0 bases and J by 1 base, with 12 bases between. The CDR3 spells CASSQDYIGVQETQYF. CDR3 coding DNA: TGCGCCAGCAGCCAAGATTATATTGGTGTCCAAGAGACCCAGTACTTC.

This clonotype has only a few counts. CDR3 sequence reads: CRTDQYGGYTF. In nucleotides, the CDR3 is TGCAGAACCGACCAATATGGAGGCTACACCTTC. The V and J genes are TRBV20-1 and TRBJ1-2, with D uncertain. The CDR3 extends over 11 amino acids. From germline, CDR1 is DFQATT and CDR2 SNEGSKA (reference sequence).

J is TRBJ2-1 and V is TRBV5-4; D possibly corresponds to TRBD1 (6 bases). Germline-derived CDR1 and CDR2 are SGHNT and YYREEE (reference sequence). V lost 3 bases, J lost 6 bases, and 19 bases lay in between. This CDR3 comprises 16 residues. The CDR3: CASSSGALKGGNEQFF. CDR3 nucleotides: TGTGCCAGCAGCTCCGGGGCTCTCAAAGGGGGCAATGAGCAGTTCTTC.

The chain recombines TRBV7-2 with TRBJ2-7, with TRBD1 identical over 9 bases. J gave up 5 bases and V 5 bases, and 10 bases lay outside the gene matches. Germline V CDR1 and CDR2: SGHTA, FQGNSA. The CDR3 extends over 15 amino acids. CDR3 sequence reads: CASSASQGAIHEQYF. As DNA, the CDR3 is TGTGCCAGCAGCGCCTCACAGGGGGCGATTCACGAGCAGTACTTC. The full variable domain, in which reference TRBV7-2 and TRBJ2-7 provide the parts outside the CDR3, is GAGVSQSPSNKVTEKGKDVELRCDPISGHTALYWYRQSLGQGLEFLIYFQGNSAPDKSGLPSDRFSAERTGGSVSTLTIQRTQQEDSAVYLCASSASQGAIHEQYFGPGTRLTVT.